This T cell receptor beta chain was sequenced in a study of CD8+ T cells in alopecia areata. This clone was detected a few times. Treatment described: oral pan-JAK inhibitor, 5-10 mg twice daily. Investigators isolated RNA and reverse transcribed it into cDNA to act as the sequencing template. Profiled with immunoSEQ multiplex PCR; TCRdb holds only in-frame clones, not every one. The sample carries more than 200,000 clones, approximately 72% recorded once. This TCR was recovered from a human donor with alopecia areata. The material was CD4+ T cells sorted from blood, obtained between weeks 43 and 45, from a patient treated with tofacitinib.

CDR3 DNA: TGTGCCAGCAGCTTTATATCGACTGAAGCTTTCTTT. This gives the protein CASSFISTEAFF. The V gene is TRBV7-8, the J gene TRBJ1-1; D not resolved. Germline loops: CDR1 SGHVS, CDR2 FQNEAQ. The CDR3 sequence is 12 residues long. The germline V and J ends were trimmed by 3 bases and 5 bases, with 7 bases remaining between them.